This T cell receptor (beta chain) was sequenced during a study of blood T cell repertoires in COVID-19. Germline-derived CDR1 and CDR2 are MNHNS and SASEGT. Trimming cost V 3 bases and J 7 bases, with 10 bases left between them. This CDR3 has 13 residues. Libraries were prepared by immunoSEQ multiplex PCR; TCRdb keeps only in-frame clonotypes and omits some of them. The table lists some 270,000 clones, 89% of them singletons. The receptor's source is a woman aged 40 to 50 who had recovered from COVID-19. The rearrangement joins TRBV6-1 to TRBJ1-5; a possible D gene is TRBD1 (6 bases). Sequenced sample: peripheral blood. This CDR3 reads CASSDYRVQPQHF. In DNA, the CDR3 is TGTGCCAGCAGTGATTACAGGGTCCAGCCCCAGCATTTT.